This TCR beta chain was sequenced for a study of chronic HIV infection and antiretroviral therapy. A remark on this clonotype: Sequence at one end of the junction differs from germline and may be a read error.

Via MiXCR, TCRdb re-called the 5' RACE reads, giving one row per CDR3 protein. The repertoire consists of about 31,000 distinct CDR3 sequences, with under 9.5% occurring once and the leading ten covering about 2.5%. The material sequenced was peripheral blood. This clonotype was sampled from an adult who had HIV and had not received antiretroviral therapy, or was an uninfected healthy control (not recorded which).

The CDR3 loop reads CSGRTSGTWEQCF. CDR3 bases: TGCAGCGGGCGGACTAGCGGAACTTGGGAGCAGTGCTTC. This chain uses TRBV29-1 with TRBJ2-1; the match to TRBD2 covers 10 bases. This CDR3 contains 13 residues. Germline V gene lookup returns CDR1 SQVTM and CDR2 ANQGSEA.